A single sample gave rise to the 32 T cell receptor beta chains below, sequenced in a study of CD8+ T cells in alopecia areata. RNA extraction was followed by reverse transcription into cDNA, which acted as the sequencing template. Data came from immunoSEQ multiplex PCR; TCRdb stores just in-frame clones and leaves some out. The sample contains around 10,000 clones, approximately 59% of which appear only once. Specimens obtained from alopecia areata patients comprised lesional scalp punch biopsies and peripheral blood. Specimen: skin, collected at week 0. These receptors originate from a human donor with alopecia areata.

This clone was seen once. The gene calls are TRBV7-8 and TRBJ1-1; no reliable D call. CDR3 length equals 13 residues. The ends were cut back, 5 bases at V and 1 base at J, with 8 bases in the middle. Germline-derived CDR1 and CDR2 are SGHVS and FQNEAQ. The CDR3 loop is CASSGNRNTEAFF. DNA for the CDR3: TGTGCCAGCAGCGGAAACAGGAACACTGAAGCTTTCTTT.

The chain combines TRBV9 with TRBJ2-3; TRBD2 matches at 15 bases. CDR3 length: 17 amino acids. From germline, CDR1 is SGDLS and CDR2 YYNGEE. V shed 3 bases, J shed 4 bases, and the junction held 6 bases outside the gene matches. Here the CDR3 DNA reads TGTGCCAGCAGCGCGGGACTAGCGGGGGGCATATCAGATACGCAGTATTTT. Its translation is CASSAGLAGGISDTQYF.

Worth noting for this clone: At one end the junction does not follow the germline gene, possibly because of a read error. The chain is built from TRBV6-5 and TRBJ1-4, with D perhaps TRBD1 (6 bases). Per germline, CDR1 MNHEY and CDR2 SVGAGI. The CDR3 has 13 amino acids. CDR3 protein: CVSSGGGGGKLFF. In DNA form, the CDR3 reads TGTGTCAGCAGCGGGGGTGGAGGGGGAAAACTGTTTTTT.

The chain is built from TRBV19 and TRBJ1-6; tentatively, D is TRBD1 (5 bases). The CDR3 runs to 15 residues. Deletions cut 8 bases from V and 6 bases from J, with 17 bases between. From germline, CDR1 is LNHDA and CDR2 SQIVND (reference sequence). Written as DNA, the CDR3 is TGTGCCAGTGGACTGGGACGGATCTTTAATTCACCCCTCCACTTT. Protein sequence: CASGLGRIFNSPLHF.

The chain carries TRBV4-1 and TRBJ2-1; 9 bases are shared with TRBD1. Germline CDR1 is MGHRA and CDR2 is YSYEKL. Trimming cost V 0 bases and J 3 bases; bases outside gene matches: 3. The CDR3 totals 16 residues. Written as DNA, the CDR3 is TGCGCCAGCAGCCAAGATGACAGGGGGGTCTACAATGAGCAGTTCTTC. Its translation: CASSQDDRGVYNEQFF.

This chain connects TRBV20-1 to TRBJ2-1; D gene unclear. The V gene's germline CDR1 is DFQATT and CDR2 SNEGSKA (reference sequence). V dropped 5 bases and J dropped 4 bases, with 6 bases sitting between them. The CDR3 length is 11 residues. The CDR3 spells CSADLYNEQFF. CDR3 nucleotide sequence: TGCAGTGCTGATCTTTACAATGAGCAGTTCTTC.

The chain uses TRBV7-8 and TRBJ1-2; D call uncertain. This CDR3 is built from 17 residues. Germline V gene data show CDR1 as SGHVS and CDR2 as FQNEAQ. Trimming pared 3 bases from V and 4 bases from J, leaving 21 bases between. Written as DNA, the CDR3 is TGTGCCAGCAGCTTCGGTACGTTTACCCGAAAGATCTATGGCTACACCTTC. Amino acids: CASSFGTFTRKIYGYTF.

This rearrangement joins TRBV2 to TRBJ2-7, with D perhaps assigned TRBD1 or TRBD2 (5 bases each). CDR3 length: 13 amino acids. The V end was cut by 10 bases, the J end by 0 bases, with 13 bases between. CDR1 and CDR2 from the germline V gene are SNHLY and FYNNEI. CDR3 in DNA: TGTGCCATCTGGCTGGGGGTCTCCTACGAGCAGTACTTC. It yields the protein CAIWLGVSYEQYF. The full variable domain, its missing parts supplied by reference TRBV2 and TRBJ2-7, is EPEVTQTPSHQVTQMGQEVILRCVPISNHLYFYWYRQILGQKVEFLVSFYNNEISEKSEIFDDQFSVERPDGSNFTLKIRSTKLEDSAMYFCAIWLGVSYEQYFGPGTRLTVT.

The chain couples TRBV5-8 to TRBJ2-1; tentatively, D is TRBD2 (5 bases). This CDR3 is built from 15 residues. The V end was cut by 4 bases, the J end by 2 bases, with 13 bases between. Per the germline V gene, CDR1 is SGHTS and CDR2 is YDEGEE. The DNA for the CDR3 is TGTGCCAGCAGCCGGCCGGGGTATGCCTACAATGAGCAGTTCTTC. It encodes CASSRPGYAYNEQFF.

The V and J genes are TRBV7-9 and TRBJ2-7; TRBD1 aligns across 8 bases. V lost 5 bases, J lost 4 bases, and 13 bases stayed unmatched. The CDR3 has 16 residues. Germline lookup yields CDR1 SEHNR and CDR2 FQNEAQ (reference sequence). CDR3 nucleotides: TGTGCCAGCAGCCAACGCAAAGGGACAGGAGTATACGAGCAGTACTTC. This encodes CASSQRKGTGVYEQYF.

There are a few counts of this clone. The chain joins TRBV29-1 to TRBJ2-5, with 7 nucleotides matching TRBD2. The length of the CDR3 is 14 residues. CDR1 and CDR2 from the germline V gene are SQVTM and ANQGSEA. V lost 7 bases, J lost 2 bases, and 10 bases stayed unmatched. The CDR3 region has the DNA TGCAGCGCCGGACTAGTCGGTGGGCAAGAGACCCAGTACTTC. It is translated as CSAGLVGGQETQYF.

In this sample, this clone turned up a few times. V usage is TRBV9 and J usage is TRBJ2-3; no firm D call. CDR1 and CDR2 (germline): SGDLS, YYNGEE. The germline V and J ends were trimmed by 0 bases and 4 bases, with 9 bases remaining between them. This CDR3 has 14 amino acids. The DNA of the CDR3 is TGTGCCAGCAGCGTAGCTGGCGCCCCAGATACGCAGTATTTT. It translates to CASSVAGAPDTQYF.

CDR3 DNA sequence: TGCGCCAGCAGGGCGGGACAGGGTTGGAATTCACCCCTCCACTTT. Protein: CASRAGQGWNSPLHF. The V and J genes are TRBV10-2 and TRBJ1-6; TRBD1 agrees at 9 bases. J lost 7 bases, V lost 6 bases, and 7 bases had no gene match. Per the germline V gene, CDR1 is WSHSY and CDR2 is SAAADI. This CDR3 comprises 15 residues.

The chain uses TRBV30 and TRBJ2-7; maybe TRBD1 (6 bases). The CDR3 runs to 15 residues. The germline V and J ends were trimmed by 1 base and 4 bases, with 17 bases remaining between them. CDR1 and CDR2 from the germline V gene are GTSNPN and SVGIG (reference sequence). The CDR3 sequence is CAWSANSKRGYEQYF. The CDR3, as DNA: TGTGCCTGGAGTGCCAACTCGAAAAGGGGGTACGAGCAGTACTTC.

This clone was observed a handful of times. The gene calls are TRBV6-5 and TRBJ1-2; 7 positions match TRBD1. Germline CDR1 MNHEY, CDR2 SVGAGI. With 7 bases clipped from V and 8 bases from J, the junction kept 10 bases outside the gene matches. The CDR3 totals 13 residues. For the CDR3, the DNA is TGTGCCAGCAACCCCCGGGACAGTATAGGCTACACCTTC. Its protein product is CASNPRDSIGYTF.

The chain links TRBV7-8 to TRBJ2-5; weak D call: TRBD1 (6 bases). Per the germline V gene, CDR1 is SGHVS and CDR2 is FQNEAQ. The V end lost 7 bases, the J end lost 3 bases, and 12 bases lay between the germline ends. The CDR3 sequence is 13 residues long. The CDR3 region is CASTRTEKETQYF. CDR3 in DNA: TGTGCCAGCACCAGGACAGAGAAAGAGACCCAGTACTTC.

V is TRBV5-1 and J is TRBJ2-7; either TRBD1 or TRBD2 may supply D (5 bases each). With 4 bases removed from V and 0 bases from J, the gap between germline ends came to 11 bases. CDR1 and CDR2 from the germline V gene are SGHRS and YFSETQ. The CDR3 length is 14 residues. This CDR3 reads CASSPRDLSYEQYF. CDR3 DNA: TGCGCCAGCAGCCCCCGGGACCTCTCCTACGAGCAGTACTTC.

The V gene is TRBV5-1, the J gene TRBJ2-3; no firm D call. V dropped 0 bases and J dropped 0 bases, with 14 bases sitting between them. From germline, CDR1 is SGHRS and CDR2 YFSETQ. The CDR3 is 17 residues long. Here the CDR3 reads CASSLEVAGPSTDTQYF. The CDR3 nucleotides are TGCGCCAGCAGCTTGGAGGTGGCAGGCCCAAGCACAGATACGCAGTATTTT.

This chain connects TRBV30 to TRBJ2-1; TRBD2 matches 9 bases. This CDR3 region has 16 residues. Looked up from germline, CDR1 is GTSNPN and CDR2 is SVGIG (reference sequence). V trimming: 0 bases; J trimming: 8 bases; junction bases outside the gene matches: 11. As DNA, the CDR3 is TGTGCCTGGAGTGTAGGTATTAGCGGGAGAGGCGATGAGCAGTTCTTC. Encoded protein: CAWSVGISGRGDEQFF.

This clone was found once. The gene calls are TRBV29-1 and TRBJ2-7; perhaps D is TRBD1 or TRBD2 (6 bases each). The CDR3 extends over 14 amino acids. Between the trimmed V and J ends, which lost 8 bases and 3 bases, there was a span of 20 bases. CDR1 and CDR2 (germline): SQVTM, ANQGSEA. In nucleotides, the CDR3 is TGCAGCTTAATACACAGGGAGGAAATCTACGAGCAGTACTTC. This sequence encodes CSLIHREEIYEQYF.

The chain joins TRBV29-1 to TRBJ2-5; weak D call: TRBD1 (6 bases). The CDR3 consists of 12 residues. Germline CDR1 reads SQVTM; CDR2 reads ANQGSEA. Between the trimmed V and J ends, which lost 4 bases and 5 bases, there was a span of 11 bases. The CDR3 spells CSVAAGVETQYF. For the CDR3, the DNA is TGCAGCGTTGCCGCAGGGGTGGAGACCCAGTACTTC.

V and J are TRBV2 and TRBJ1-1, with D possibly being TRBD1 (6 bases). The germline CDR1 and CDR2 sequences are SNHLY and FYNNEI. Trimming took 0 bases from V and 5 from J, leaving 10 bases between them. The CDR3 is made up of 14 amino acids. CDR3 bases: TGTGCCAGCAGTGAAGCAGGGGGTAGGACTGAAGCTTTCTTT. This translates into CASSEAGGRTEAFF.

The CDR3 DNA is TGTGCCAGCAGTTACTACCGGAACAATGAGCAGTTCTTC. Translated: CASSYYRNNEQFF. This chain uses TRBV6-5 with TRBJ2-1; the D is unclear. The CDR3 has 13 amino acids. V lost 1 base to trimming and J lost 5 bases, with 6 bases between them. Germline-derived CDR1 and CDR2 are MNHEY and SVGAGI.

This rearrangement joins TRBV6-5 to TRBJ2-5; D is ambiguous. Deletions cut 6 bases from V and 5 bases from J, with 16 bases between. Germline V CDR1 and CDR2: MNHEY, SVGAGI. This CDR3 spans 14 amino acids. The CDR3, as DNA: TGTGCCAGCAGCACGTCCCCGGCCCTGGAGACCCAGTACTTC. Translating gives CASSTSPALETQYF.

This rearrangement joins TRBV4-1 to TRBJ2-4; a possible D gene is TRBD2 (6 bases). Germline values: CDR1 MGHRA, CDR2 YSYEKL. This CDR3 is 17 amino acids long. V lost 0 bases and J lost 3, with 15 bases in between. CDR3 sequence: CASSQESVVGGKNIQYF. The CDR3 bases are TGCGCCAGCAGCCAAGAATCGGTAGTGGGGGGCAAAAACATTCAGTACTTC.

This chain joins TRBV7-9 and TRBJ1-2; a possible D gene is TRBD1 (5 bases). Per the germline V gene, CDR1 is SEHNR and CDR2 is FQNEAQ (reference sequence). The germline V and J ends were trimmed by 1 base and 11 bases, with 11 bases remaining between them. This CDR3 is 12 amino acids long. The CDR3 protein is CASSLGYQGYTF. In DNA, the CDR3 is TGTGCCAGCAGCTTAGGTTACCAGGGTTACACCTTC.

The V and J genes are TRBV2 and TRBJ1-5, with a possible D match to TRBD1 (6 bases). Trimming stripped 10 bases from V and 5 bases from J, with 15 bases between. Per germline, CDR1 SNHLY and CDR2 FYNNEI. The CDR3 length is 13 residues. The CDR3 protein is CATSTRGDQPQHF. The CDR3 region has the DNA TGTGCCACTTCCACCAGGGGTGATCAGCCCCAGCATTTT.

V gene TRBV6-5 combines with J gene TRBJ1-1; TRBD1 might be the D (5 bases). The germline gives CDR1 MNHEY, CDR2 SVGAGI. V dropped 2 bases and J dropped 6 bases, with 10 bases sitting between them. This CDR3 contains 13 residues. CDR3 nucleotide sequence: TGTGCCAGCAGTTACGACGGGGCGGCTGAAGCTTTCTTT. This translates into CASSYDGAAEAFF.

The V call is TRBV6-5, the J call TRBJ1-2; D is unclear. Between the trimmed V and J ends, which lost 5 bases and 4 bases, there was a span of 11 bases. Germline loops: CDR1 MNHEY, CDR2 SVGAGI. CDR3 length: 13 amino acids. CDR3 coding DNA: TGTGCCAGCAGTCCCCTAATGCCCTATGGCTACACCTTC. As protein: CASSPLMPYGYTF.

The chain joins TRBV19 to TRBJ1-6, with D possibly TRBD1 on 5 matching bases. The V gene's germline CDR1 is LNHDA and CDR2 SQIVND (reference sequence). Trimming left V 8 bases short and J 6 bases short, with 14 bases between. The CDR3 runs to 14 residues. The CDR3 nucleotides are TGTGCCAGTTCTCAGGGAGCAAGTAATTCACCCCTCCACTTT. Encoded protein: CASSQGASNSPLHF. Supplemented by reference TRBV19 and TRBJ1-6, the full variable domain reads DGGITQSPKYLFRKEGQNVTLSCEQNLNHDAMYWYRQDPGQGLRLIYYSQIVNDFQKGDIAEGYSVSREKKESFPLTVTSAQKNPTAFYLCASSQGASNSPLHFGNGTRLTVT.

CDR3 residues: CASSLGQGPYGYTF. The CDR3 nucleotides read TGTGCCAGCAGCCTTGGACAGGGACCCTATGGCTACACCTTC. The chain links TRBV6-5 to TRBJ1-2; TRBD1 aligns across 8 bases. V shed 6 bases and J 4 bases; nucleotides not matched to a gene: 7. In germline, CDR1 is MNHEY, CDR2 SVGAGI. This CDR3 is built from 14 residues.

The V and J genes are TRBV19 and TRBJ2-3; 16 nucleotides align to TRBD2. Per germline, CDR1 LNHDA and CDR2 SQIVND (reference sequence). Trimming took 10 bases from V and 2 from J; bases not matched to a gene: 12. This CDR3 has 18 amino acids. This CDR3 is CATRKTGTSGGDTDTQYF. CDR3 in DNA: TGTGCCACCAGGAAAACCGGGACTAGCGGGGGGGACACAGATACGCAGTATTTT.